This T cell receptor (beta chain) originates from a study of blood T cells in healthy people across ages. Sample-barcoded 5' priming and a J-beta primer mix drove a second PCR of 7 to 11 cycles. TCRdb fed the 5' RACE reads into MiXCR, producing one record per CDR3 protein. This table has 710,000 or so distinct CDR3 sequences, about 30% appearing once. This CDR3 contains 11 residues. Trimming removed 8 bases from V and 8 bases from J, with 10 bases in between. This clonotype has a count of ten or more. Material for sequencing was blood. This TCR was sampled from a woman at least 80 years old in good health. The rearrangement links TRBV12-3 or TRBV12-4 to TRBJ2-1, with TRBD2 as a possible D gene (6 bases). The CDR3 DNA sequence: TGTGCCAGCGGGACTTTTGATGAGCAGTTCTTC. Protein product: CASGTFDEQFF.